The 20 T cell receptor beta chains in this list originate from one sample, sequenced in a study of tumor-infiltrating lymphocytes in primary liver carcinoma. With around 490 ng total RNA as template and a constant-region primer, TCR beta cDNA was made. TCR beta libraries came from three nested multiplex PCR rounds using slightly modified ARM-PCR. Forward primers for TRBV1-TRBV30 and a C-beta reverse primer served the first two PCR rounds, at 10 cycles each. One entry per CDR3 protein, called by TCRdb with MiXCR from the multiplex PCR reads. The sample yields about 70,000 distinct CDR3 sequences, almost 70% seen once. Both RNA and DNA were isolated together from about 21-30 mg of bulk tissue that had not been sorted. Sequencing input: liver tumor tissue from sampling region 4. The sample's subset: tumor region T4, right-lateral pole. The receptors here all came from a man between 35 and 55 years old with primary liver carcinoma and hepatitis B virus infection.

This clonotype was seen repeatedly, ten times or more. The chain has TRBV5-1 and TRBJ2-3; 9 bases align to TRBD1. The trim removed 4 bases at V and 6 bases at J, leaving 9 bases unmatched. The germline CDR1 and CDR2 sequences are SGHRS and YFSETQ. The CDR3 spans 15 residues. DNA of the CDR3: TGCGCCAGCAGCGTTGGACAGGGGAATAAGGATACGCAGTATTTT. Its translation is CASSVGQGNKDTQYF.

This clonotype has just one count. A much larger clone sits a single nucleotide away, making a read error possible. This chain links TRBV28 with TRBJ1-5; tentative D call: TRBD1 (5 bases). The CDR3 consists of 15 residues. Trimming took off 11 bases at V and 2 bases at J, with 19 bases between the two ends. Germline-derived CDR1 and CDR2 are MDHEN and SYDVKM. CDR3 nucleotide sequence: TGTGCCTGCAATACGCAGGGAAGTGGCAATCAGCCCCAGCATTTT. Its translation is CACNTQGSGNQPQHF.

The chain joins TRBV29-1 to TRBJ2-1, with 8 bases identical to TRBD1. This CDR3 has 13 residues. Losses at the gene ends were 8 bases for V and 9 bases for J; bases not matched to a gene: 12. Germline assignment: CDR1 SQVTM and CDR2 ANQGSEA. CDR3 region: CSIGWTGLGEQFF. Written as DNA, the CDR3 is TGCAGCATCGGATGGACAGGGTTGGGTGAGCAGTTCTTC.

With respect to this clonotype: Compared with germline, one end of the junction differs, possibly owing to a read error. J is TRBJ2-1 and V is TRBV4-2; 11 positions match TRBD2. This CDR3 has 16 amino acids. The germline gives CDR1 LGHNA, CDR2 YNFKEQ. The CDR3 DNA reads TGTGTCAGCAGCCCGACTAGCGGGATCTCCCACAATGAACAGTTCTTC. Amino acid sequence: CVSSPTSGISHNEQFF.

The rearrangement joins TRBV6-5 to TRBJ2-7; 8 nucleotides line up with TRBD1. V lost 0 bases, J lost 10 bases, and 17 bases stayed unmatched. CDR1 MNHEY and CDR2 SVGAGI come from the germline V gene. The CDR3 is made up of 17 amino acids. CDR3 DNA sequence: TGTGCCAGCAGTTACTCGTACGACAAGACAGGGGCACTCCCTCAGTACTTC. This codes for CASSYSYDKTGALPQYF.

Concerning this clonotype: The missing conserved phenylalanine or tryptophan at the end of this CDR3 makes a read error likely. The chain recombines TRBV6-5 with TRBJ1-1; TRBD1 aligns across 9 bases. This CDR3 has 15 amino acids. Looked up from germline, CDR1 is MNHEY and CDR2 is SVGAGI. Trimming cost V 2 bases and J 9 bases; bases outside gene matches: 10. This CDR3 is CASSYVRDRAPKAFS. The CDR3 DNA reads as TGTGCCAGCAGTTACGTCCGGGACAGGGCCCCAAAAGCTTTCTCT.

A note on this clonotype: Its ends do not fully match the called genes, so a read error is possible. Here the CDR3 reads CSVEDTRDYGYTF. The CDR3, as DNA: TGCAGTGTTGAAGATACGAGAGACTATGGCTACACCTTC. The V gene is TRBV29-1, the J gene TRBJ1-2; no clear D gene. The CDR3 loop spans 13 amino acids. Per the germline V gene, CDR1 is SQVTM and CDR2 is ANQGSEA.

The gene calls are TRBV6-6 and TRBJ2-3; 9 bases fit TRBD2. The CDR3 runs to 17 residues. V gave up 5 bases and J gave up 14 bases; unmatched junction bases: 23. The V gene's germline CDR1 is MNHNY and CDR2 SVGAGI (reference sequence). As DNA, the CDR3 is TGTGCCAGCAGTCCTCGGACTAGCGTGAGTGGGACAGATACACGGTATTTT. It codes for CASSPRTSVSGTDTRYF.

Note on this clonotype: A read error may account for a junction end that differs from germline. The rearrangement links TRBV7-8 to TRBJ2-5; D possibly uses TRBD1 or TRBD2 (5 bases each). This CDR3 region has 16 residues. The germline V gene encodes CDR1 SGHVS and CDR2 FQNEAQ. This CDR3 is CSSSLAGRESQETQYF. The DNA for the CDR3 is TGTTCCAGCAGCTTAGCCGGCAGGGAGAGCCAAGAGACCCAATACTTC.

The rearrangement links TRBV29-1 to TRBJ2-3; 7 bases are shared with TRBD2. V lost 6 bases to trimming and J lost 4 bases; unmatched junction nucleotides: 16. The CDR3 is made up of 16 amino acids. The germline V gene encodes CDR1 SQVTM and CDR2 ANQGSEA. CDR3 bases: TGCAGCGTGAAACCCGTTAGCGGGTGGGATCCAGATACGCAGTATTTT. Translation gives CSVKPVSGWDPDTQYF.

This clonotype was seen once. A much larger clone sits a single nucleotide away, making a read error possible. This chain uses TRBV2 with TRBJ2-1, with D possibly being TRBD2 (5 bases). This CDR3 region has 14 residues. V was pared by 7 bases and J by 7 bases, with 17 bases between. Germline CDR1 SNHLY, CDR2 FYNNEI. Here the CDR3 reads CASNGGDLKNEQFF. CDR3 bases: TGTGCCAGCAATGGAGGAGACTTGAAGAATGAGCAGTTCTTC. Full variable domain (remainder filled in from reference TRBV2 and TRBJ2-1): EPEVTQTPSHQVTQMGQEVILRCVPISNHLYFYWYRQILGQKVEFLVSFYNNEISEKSEIFDDQFSVERPDGSNFTLKIRSTKLEDSAMYFCASNGGDLKNEQFFGPGTRLTVL.

This clonotype has ten or more counts. The DNA of the CDR3 is TGTGCCATCAGTGAACCCAGACTAGCAGAAAGCACAGATACGCAGTATTTT. Translation gives CAISEPRLAESTDTQYF. The V gene is TRBV10-3, the J gene TRBJ2-3; 7 nucleotides agree with TRBD2. CDR1 is ENHRY and CDR2 is SYGVKD in the germline V gene. The CDR3 has 17 amino acids. V shed 3 bases and J 0 bases; nucleotides not matched to a gene: 9.

As regards this clonotype: Here the CDR3 omits its conserved ending phenylalanine or tryptophan, so a read error is the likely source. The V and J genes are TRBV11-1 and TRBJ2-3; 9 nucleotides agree with TRBD2. This CDR3 contains 16 residues. Looked up from germline, CDR1 is SGHAT and CDR2 is FQDESV (reference sequence). The CDR3 coding sequence is TGTGCCAGCGGCCTCGGGACTAGCACACAAACAGGTACGCAGTATTAT. Amino acids: CASGLGTSTQTGTQYY.

This clonotype has just one count. The junction and the germline gene differ at one end; a read error may be behind it. This chain uses TRBV29-1 with TRBJ1-1; D not resolved. Per the germline V gene, CDR1 is SQVTM and CDR2 is ANQGSEA. This CDR3 spans 13 amino acids. CDR3 in amino acids: CSVQDDWNPEAFF. In nucleotides, the CDR3 is TGCAGCGTCCAGGACGATTGGAACCCTGAAGCTTTCTTT.

For this clonotype: At one boundary the junction diverges from the germline segment, which might be a read error. The rearrangement joins TRBV19 to TRBJ2-2, with 11 bases matching TRBD1. The CDR3 contains 14 residues. Per germline, CDR1 LNHDA and CDR2 SQIVND (reference sequence). The CDR3 loop reads CASKRDRGSGELLF. The CDR3 nucleotides are TGTGCCAGTAAGAGGGACAGGGGGTCCGGGGAGCTGTTATTT.

On this clonotype: At one boundary the junction diverges from the germline segment, which might be a read error. This sequence joins TRBV14 and TRBJ2-1, with unresolved D. The CDR3 extends over 16 amino acids. Germline assignment: CDR1 SGHDN and CDR2 FVKESK. CDR3 nucleotide sequence: TGTGGCAGCAGCCAAGCAGGCCAGGACCGCCACAATGAGCAGTTCTTC. This codes for CGSSQAGQDRHNEQFF.

This clonotype counts as medium-sized. This chain links TRBV11-2 with TRBJ2-3, with D possibly matching TRBD1 (7 bases). V lost 5 bases and J 3 bases, leaving 18 bases between the germline ends. The CDR3 length is 16 residues. Germline V gene data show CDR1 as SGHAT and CDR2 as FQNNGV. The CDR3 loop is CASSQGRSGGTDTQYF. CDR3 in DNA: TGTGCCAGCAGCCAGGGCCGGTCAGGGGGGACAGATACGCAGTATTTT.

Of note for this clonotype: One junction end disagrees with the germline gene, perhaps due to a read error. The J gene is TRBJ1-6, the V gene TRBV12-3 or TRBV12-4; D remains ambiguous. The CDR3 sequence is 13 residues long. CDR3 loop: CASSQEGWEPPHF. In DNA form, the CDR3 reads TGTGCCAGCAGTCAAGAGGGATGGGAACCCCCCCACTTT.

In the case of this clonotype: Germline is not matched at one junction end, which may reflect a read error. This chain links TRBV12-3 or TRBV12-4 with TRBJ1-1, with TRBD1 as a possible D gene (6 bases). This CDR3 has 12 amino acids. CDR3 amino acids: CASSTGSTEALF. CDR3 sequence (DNA): TGTGCCAGCAGCACAGGGAGCACTGAAGCTCTCTTT.

In the case of this clonotype: A read error may explain this, as a much larger clone is one base away. The chain is built from TRBV28 and TRBJ2-7; 9 bases align to TRBD2. The V gene's germline CDR1 is MDHEN and CDR2 SYDVKM. The CDR3 loop spans 12 amino acids. The CDR3 DNA sequence: TGTGCCAGCGGCCTCAGGGTAGGACTAGCGTTATTC. As protein: CASGLRVGLALF.